This T cell receptor beta chain was observed in a study of blood T cell repertoires in COVID-19. V lost 2 bases and J lost 3; bases outside the gene matches: 6. Per the germline V gene, CDR1 is LNHDA and CDR2 is SQIVND (reference sequence). The CDR3 totals 15 residues. Here immunoSEQ multiplex PCR was the method, and the copy in TCRdb shows in-frame clones only, minus some. Of tens of thousands of clones in the sample, 86% were seen once. The sample taken for sequencing was peripheral blood. The TCR sequence derives from a human donor in a cohort sampled during active COVID-19. The chain carries TRBV19 and TRBJ2-7, with 8 bases matching TRBD1. The CDR3 reads CASSINGQGNYEQYF. The CDR3 region has the DNA TGTGCCAGTAGTATAAACGGACAGGGCAACTACGAGCAGTACTTC.